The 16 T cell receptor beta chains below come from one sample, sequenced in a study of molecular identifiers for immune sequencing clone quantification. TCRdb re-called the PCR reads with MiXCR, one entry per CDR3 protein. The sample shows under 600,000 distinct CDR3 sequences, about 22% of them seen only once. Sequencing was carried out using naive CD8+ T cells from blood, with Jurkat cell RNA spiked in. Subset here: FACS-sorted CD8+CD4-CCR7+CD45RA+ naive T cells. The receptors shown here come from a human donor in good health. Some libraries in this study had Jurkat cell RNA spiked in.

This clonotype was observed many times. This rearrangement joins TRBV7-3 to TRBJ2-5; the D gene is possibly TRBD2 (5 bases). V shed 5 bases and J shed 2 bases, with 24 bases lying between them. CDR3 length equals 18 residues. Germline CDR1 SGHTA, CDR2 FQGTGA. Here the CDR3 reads CASSPYREQNPSQETQYF. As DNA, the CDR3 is TGTGCCAGCAGCCCATACCGGGAACAAAACCCGAGTCAAGAGACCCAGTACTTC.

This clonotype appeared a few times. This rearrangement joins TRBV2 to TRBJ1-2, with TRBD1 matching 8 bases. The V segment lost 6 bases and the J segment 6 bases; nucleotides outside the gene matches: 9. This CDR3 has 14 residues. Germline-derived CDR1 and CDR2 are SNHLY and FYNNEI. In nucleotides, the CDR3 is TGTGCCAGCAGCTTTACGGACAGGGCGGATGGCTACACCTTC. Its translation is CASSFTDRADGYTF.

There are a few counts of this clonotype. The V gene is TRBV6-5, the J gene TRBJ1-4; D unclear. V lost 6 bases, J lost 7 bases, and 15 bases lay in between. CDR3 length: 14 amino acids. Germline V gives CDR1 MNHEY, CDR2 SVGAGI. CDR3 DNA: TGTGCCAGCAGGGGAAGCGGGGTCGGTGAAAAACTGTTTTTT. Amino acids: CASRGSGVGEKLFF.

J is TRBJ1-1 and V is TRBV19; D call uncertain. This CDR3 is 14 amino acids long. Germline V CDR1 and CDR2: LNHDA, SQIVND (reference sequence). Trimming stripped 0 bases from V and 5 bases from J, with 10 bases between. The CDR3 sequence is CASSIDGLQTEAFF. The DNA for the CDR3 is TGTGCCAGTAGTATAGACGGTCTGCAAACTGAAGCTTTCTTT.

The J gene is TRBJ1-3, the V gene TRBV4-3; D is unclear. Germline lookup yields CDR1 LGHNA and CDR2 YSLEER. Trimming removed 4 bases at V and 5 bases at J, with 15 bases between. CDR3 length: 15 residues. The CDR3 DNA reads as TGCGCCAGCAGCCGAGAGTTGGGCAGTCGAAACACCATATATTTT. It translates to CASSRELGSRNTIYF.

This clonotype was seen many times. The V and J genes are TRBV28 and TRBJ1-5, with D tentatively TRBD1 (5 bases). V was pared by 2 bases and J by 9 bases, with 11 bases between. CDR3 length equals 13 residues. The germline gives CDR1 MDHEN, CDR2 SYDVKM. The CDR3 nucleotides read TGTGCCAGCAGTTTAGGGGCCGGGGGGCCCCAGCATTTT. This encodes CASSLGAGGPQHF.

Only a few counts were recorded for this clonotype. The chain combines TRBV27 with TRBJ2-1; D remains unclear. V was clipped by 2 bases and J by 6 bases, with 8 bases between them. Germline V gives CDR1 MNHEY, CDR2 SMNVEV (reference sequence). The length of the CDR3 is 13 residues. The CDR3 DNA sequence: TGTGCCAGCAGTTTAGACCGGGCCAATGAGCAGTTCTTC. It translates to CASSLDRANEQFF.

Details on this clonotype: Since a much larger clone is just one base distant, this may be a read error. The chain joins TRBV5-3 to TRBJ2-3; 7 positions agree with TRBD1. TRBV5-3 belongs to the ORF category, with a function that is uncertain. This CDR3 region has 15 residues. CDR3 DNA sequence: TGTGCCAGCAGCCGGGACGGACAGGAGGCAGATACGCGGTATTTT. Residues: CASSRDGQEADTRYF.

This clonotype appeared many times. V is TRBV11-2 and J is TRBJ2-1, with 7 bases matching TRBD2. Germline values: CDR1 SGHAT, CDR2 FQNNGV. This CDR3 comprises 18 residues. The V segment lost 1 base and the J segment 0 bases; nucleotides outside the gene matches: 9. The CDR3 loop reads CASSLVWGGSSSYNEQFF. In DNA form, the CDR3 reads TGTGCCAGCAGCTTAGTTTGGGGCGGGAGCAGCTCCTACAATGAGCAGTTCTTC. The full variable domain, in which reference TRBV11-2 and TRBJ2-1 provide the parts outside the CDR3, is EAGVAQSPRYKIIEKRQSVAFWCNPISGHATLYWYQQILGQGPKLLIQFQNNGVVDDSQLPKDRFSAERLKGVDSTLKIQPAKLEDSAVYLCASSLVWGGSSSYNEQFFGPGTRLTVL.

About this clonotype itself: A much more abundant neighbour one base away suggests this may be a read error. In DNA form, the CDR3 reads TGCAGCGTTGATGCGGGATTCAAAAACATTCAGTGCTTC. Amino acid sequence: CSVDAGFKNIQCF. The J gene is TRBJ2-4, the V gene TRBV29-1; maybe TRBD2 (6 bases). The CDR3 sequence is 13 residues long. Germline loops: CDR1 SQVTM, CDR2 ANQGSEA.

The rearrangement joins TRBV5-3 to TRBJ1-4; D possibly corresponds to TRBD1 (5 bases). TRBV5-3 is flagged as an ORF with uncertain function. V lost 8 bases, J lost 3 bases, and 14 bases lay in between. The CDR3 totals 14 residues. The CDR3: CASSPGYSNEKLFF. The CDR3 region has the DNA TGTGCCAGCAGCCCAGGGTATTCTAATGAAAAACTGTTTTTT.

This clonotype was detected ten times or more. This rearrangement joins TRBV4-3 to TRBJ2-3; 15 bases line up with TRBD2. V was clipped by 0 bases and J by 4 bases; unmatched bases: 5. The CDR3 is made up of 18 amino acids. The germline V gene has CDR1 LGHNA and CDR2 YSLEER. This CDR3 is CASSQDGLAGGPSDTQYF. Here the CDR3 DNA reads TGCGCCAGCAGCCAAGATGGACTAGCGGGAGGGCCGTCAGATACGCAGTATTTT.

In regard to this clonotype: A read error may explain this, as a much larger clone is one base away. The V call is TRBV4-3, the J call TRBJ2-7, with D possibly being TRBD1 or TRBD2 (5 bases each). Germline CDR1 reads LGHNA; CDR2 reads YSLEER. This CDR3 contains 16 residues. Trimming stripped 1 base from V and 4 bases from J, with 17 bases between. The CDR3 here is CASSQAPGTGIYEQYF. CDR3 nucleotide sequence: TGCGCCAGCAGCCAAGCCCCAGGGACGGGAATTTACGAGCAGTACTTC.

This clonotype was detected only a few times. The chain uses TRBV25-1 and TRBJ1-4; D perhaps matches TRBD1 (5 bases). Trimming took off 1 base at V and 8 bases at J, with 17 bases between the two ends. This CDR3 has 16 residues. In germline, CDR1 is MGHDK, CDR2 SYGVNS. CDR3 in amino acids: CASSELRGSGEEKLFF. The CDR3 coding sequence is TGTGCCAGCAGTGAATTGCGGGGGTCGGGAGAAGAAAAACTGTTTTTT. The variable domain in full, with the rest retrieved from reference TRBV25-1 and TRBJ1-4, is EADIYQTPRYLVIGTGKKITLECSQTMGHDKMYWYQQDPGMELHLIHYSYGVNSTEKGDLSSESTVSRIRTEHFPLTLESARPSHTSQYLCASSELRGSGEEKLFFGSGTQLSVL.

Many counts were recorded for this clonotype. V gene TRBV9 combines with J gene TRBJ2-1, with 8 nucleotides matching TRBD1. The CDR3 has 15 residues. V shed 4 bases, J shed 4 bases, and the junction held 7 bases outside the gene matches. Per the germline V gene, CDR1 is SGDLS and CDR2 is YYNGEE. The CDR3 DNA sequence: TGTGCCAGCAGCTCCTCCGGGACAGGATACAATGAGCAGTTCTTC. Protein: CASSSSGTGYNEQFF.

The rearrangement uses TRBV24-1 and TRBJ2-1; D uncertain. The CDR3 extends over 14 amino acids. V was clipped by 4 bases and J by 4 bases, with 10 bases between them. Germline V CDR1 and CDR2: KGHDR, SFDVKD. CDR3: CATSERGSYNEQFF. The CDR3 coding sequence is TGTGCCACCAGTGAGCGAGGATCGTACAATGAGCAGTTCTTC.